This entry is about one T cell receptor beta chain. The data belong to a study of cytomegalovirus exposure and HLA in healthy donors. Repertoires were generated with immunoSEQ multiplex PCR, while TCRdb's copy carries only in-frame clones and drops some. The sample comprises 150,000 to 200,000 clones, roughly 85% of which are singletons, and around a sixth rests with the top ten. The sequencing input was PBMCs. The TCR sequence derives from a man aged 18-30 years in good health and CMV-seropositive.

DNA of the CDR3: TGTGCCAGCAGTTTATCCGGGGGGCAGACCCAGTACTTC. It encodes CASSLSGGQTQYF. V is TRBV28 and J is TRBJ2-5; D is possibly TRBD2 (7 bases). Germline V CDR1 and CDR2: MDHEN, SYDVKM. Between the trimmed V and J ends, which lost 1 base and 6 bases, there was a span of 9 bases. This CDR3 has 13 residues.